The clone carrying this T cell receptor (beta chain) has more than one count but fewer than ten. This sample is drawn from a study of cytomegalovirus exposure and HLA in healthy donors. The PCR was carried out with 60 Vbeta primers and 13 Jbeta primers. The data were produced by immunoSEQ multiplex PCR, yet TCRdb's version contains in-frame clones alone and is incomplete. Among some 130,000 clones listed, about 10% were seen once. The CDR3 spans 13 residues. From germline, CDR1 is LNHDA and CDR2 SQIVND (reference sequence). V shed 6 bases, J shed 6 bases, and the junction held 5 bases outside the gene matches.

J is TRBJ1-2 and V is TRBV19; 9 positions agree with TRBD1. This receptor was taken from a woman in her forties in good health and CMV-seropositive. Sequenced input: PBMCs. Here the CDR3 DNA reads TGTGCCAGTAGGGCCGGGACAGGGAATGGCTACACCTTC. Amino acids: CASRAGTGNGYTF.